The source of this T cell receptor beta chain is a study of blood T cell repertoires in COVID-19. In the study overall: Nucleic acid was either cDNA or gDNA, and it came from T cells, B-cell-depleted T cells, or PBMCs.

Generated by immunoSEQ multiplex PCR, the TCRdb table keeps only in-frame clones and is missing some. Of approximately 270,000 clones in the sample, roughly 86% were seen once. In assigning cohorts, the study relied on participant-reported clinical history. This CDR3 has 13 residues. Looked up from germline, CDR1 is LNHDA and CDR2 is SQIVND (reference sequence). Trimming left V 6 bases short and J 3 bases short, with 12 bases between. What was sequenced was PBMCs or T cells enriched from blood (not recorded which). The receptor was isolated from a woman aged 60-75 years who had recovered from COVID-19. This chain joins TRBV19 and TRBJ2-7; D is unclear. CDR3 loop: CASSQPGNYEQYF. CDR3 coding DNA: TGTGCCAGTAGCCAACCAGGTAACTACGAGCAGTACTTC.